These T cell receptor beta chains were read from a single sample in a study of T-cell memory formation after mild COVID-19. A single record per CDR3 protein comes from TCRdb applying MiXCR to the 5' RACE reads. Of about 560,000 distinct CDR3 sequences in the sample, more than 15% were seen once. The specimen sequenced was PBMCs or a T cell subset sorted from them (not recorded which). These receptors all stem from an adult woman who had mild COVID-19 (a few samples of this study predate the infection). Cell type and time point are not known. Both conserved end residues are part of each CDR3. D genes are given only for firm matches. Size tells how often a clone was seen (once, few, many) or the class of an expanded clone, and some rows leave it out.

D gene	V gene	clone size	J gene	CDR3 DNA	CDR3 protein
TRBD1	TRBV20-1	few	TRBJ1-2	TGCAGTGACGTCCGGACAGGGGCCTCCCTTAACTATGGCTACACCTTC	CSDVRTGASLNYGYTF
TRBD1	TRBV5-1	few	TRBJ1-3	TGCGCCAGCAGCTTGGGACAGGGGGCTGCACGGTCTGGAAACACCATATATTTT	CASSLGQGAARSGNTIYF
TRBD1	TRBV5-5	few	TRBJ1-1	TGTGCCAGCAGCTTCGGGACAGGGGCCCCCGGGGACACTGAAGCTTTCTTT	CASSFGTGAPGDTEAFF
TRBD2	TRBV28	few	TRBJ2-1	TGTGCCAGCAGTTTATCCGGACTAGCGAGAGGCGATGAGCAGTTCTTC	CASSLSGLARGDEQFF
-	TRBV9	once	TRBJ1-3	TGTGCCAGCAGCGTAAACACCATATATTTT	CASSVNTIYF
TRBD1	TRBV24-1	few	TRBJ2-5	TGTGCCACCAGTGATAAAGGACAGGGCACGGAGACCCAGTACTTC	CATSDKGQGTETQYF
TRBD2	TRBV7-3	few	TRBJ2-1	TGTGCCAGCAGCTTAACAGGACTAGCGGGAGACAATGAGCAGTTCTTC	CASSLTGLAGDNEQFF
-	TRBV20-1	few	TRBJ2-1	TGCAGTGCTCGAAGGGGGGTCCGGTACAATGAGCAGTTCTTC	CSARRGVRYNEQFF
TRBD2	TRBV19	many	TRBJ2-3	TGTGCCAGTAGTAAACTAGCGGGGGCCCGGGAAGATACGCAGTATTTT	CASSKLAGAREDTQYF
-	TRBV14	-	TRBJ2-7	TGTGCCAGCAGCCCCTGGGACATGAGAAACTACGAGCAGTACTTC	CASSPWDMRNYEQYF
-	TRBV30	-	TRBJ2-1	TGTGCCTGGAGCAGGGACAATGAGCAGTTCTTC	CAWSRDNEQFF
TRBD2	TRBV7-7	many	TRBJ2-7	TGTGCTAGCAGCTTCGGACTAGAGGACGAGCAGTACTTC	CASSFGLEDEQYF
-	TRBV14	-	TRBJ2-3	TGTGCCAGCACCCCGACCAGGGGCACAGATACGCAGTATTTT	CASTPTRGTDTQYF
-	TRBV5-1	-	TRBJ1-1	TGCGCCAGCAGCTTTCAACAAAACCTAGGGACTGAAGCTTTCTTT	CASSFQQNLGTEAFF
-	TRBV7-2	-	TRBJ1-2	TGTGCCAGCAGCTTAATTAGCTTCGGCTACACCTTC	CASSLISFGYTF
TRBD2	TRBV6-2/TRBV6-3	few	TRBJ2-1	TGTGCCAGCAGCTACGGGACTAGGGGCTACAATGAGCAGTTCTTC	CASSYGTRGYNEQFF
-	TRBV4-1	-	TRBJ2-2	TGCGCCAGCAGCCAAGACGGGGGCCCCACCGGGGAGCTGTTTTTT	CASSQDGGPTGELFF
-	TRBV7-9	-	TRBJ2-1	TGTGCCAGCAGCTCCTTGGTAGGGGGAGCTTACAATGAGCAGTTCTTC	CASSSLVGGAYNEQFF
TRBD1	TRBV18	few	TRBJ2-7	TGTGCCAGCTCACCAGGACAGGATAGCTCCTACGAGCAGTACTTC	CASSPGQDSSYEQYF
TRBD1	TRBV6-5	few	TRBJ1-1	TGTGCCAGCAGTTCTCCCGGGACAGATGAAGCTTTCTTT	CASSSPGTDEAFF